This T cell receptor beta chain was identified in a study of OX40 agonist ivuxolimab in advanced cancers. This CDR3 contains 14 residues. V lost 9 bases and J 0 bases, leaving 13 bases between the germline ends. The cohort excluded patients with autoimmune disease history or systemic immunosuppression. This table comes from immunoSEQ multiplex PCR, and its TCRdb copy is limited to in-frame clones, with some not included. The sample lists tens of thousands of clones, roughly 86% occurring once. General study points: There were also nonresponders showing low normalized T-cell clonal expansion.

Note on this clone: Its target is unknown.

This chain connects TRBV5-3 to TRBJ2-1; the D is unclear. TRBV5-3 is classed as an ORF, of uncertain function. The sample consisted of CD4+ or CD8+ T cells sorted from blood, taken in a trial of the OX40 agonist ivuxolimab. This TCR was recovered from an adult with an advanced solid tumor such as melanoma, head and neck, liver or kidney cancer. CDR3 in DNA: TGTGCCATCCAGGAGTCGAGCTCCTACAATGAGCAGTTCTTC. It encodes CAIQESSSYNEQFF.